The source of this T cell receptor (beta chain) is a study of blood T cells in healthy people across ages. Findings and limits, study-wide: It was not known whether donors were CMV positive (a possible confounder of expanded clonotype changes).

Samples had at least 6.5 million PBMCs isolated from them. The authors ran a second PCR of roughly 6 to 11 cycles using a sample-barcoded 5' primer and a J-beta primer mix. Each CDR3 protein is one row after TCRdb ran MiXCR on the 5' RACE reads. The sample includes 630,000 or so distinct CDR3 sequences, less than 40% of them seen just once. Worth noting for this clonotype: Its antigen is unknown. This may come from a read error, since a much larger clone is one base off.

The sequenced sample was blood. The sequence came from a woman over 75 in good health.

The CDR3 nucleotides are TGTGCCAGCAGCCAGGGAGGGGAAGGGGCTTCCTACGAGCAGTACTTC. As protein: CASSQGGEGASYEQYF. This sequence joins TRBV9 and TRBJ2-7; 7 bases are a match to TRBD2. Germline CDR1 is SGDLS and CDR2 is YYNGEE. CDR3 size: 16 residues. The V gene end was trimmed by 4 bases and the J gene end by 1 base; junction bases not matched to a gene: 11.